A single sample is the source of the 8 T cell receptor beta chains below, sequenced in a study of blood T cell repertoires in COVID-19. Generated by immunoSEQ multiplex PCR, the TCRdb table keeps only in-frame clones and is missing some. In the table there are some 320,000 clones, roughly 91% of which are singletons. The sequenced sample consisted of PBMCs or T cells enriched from blood (not recorded which). The receptors derive from a woman in her 50s who had been exposed to COVID-19.

This chain joins TRBV4-1 and TRBJ1-6, with D hard to call. In germline, CDR1 is MGHRA, CDR2 YSYEKL. This CDR3 contains 15 residues. The germline V and J ends were trimmed by 4 bases and 6 bases, with 13 bases remaining between them. The DNA for the CDR3 is TGCGCCAGCAGCCCCTCACCGGTTCTTAATTCACCCCTCCACTTT. Its protein product is CASSPSPVLNSPLHF.

This sequence joins TRBV9 and TRBJ1-2; 8 nucleotides match TRBD1. V lost 0 bases and J lost 8; bases outside the gene matches: 6. The germline CDR1 and CDR2 sequences are SGDLS and YYNGEE. The CDR3 is 14 amino acids. The CDR3 sequence: CASSVDRGRRGYTF. CDR3 sequence (DNA): TGTGCCAGCAGCGTAGACAGGGGGAGGAGAGGCTACACCTTC. Drawing the rest from reference TRBV9 and TRBJ1-2, the complete variable domain is DSGVTQTPKHLITATGQRVTLRCSPRSGDLSVYWYQQSLDQGLQFLIQYYNGEERAKGNILERFSAQQFPDLHSELNLSSLELGDSALYFCASSVDRGRRGYTFGSGTRLTVV.

The CDR3 reads CASSEALLGQGFSGELFF. The CDR3 DNA follows: TGTGCCAGCAGTGAAGCGCTTCTAGGACAGGGATTTTCCGGGGAGCTGTTTTTT. V is TRBV2 and J is TRBJ2-2; 8 bases fit TRBD1. Per the germline V gene, CDR1 is SNHLY and CDR2 is FYNNEI. CDR3 length: 18 amino acids. Germline trimming cut 0 bases from V and 6 bases from J; bases unmatched to any gene: 12.

The rearrangement links TRBV7-2 to TRBJ2-2; weak D call: TRBD2 (6 bases). The CDR3 is 12 amino acids. The V end was cut by 4 bases, the J end by 7 bases, with 7 bases between. CDR1 is SGHTA, CDR2 FQGNSA, per germline. CDR3 residues: CASSWGVGELFF. The CDR3 bases are TGTGCCAGCAGCTGGGGGGTCGGGGAGCTGTTTTTT.

The rearrangement links TRBV4-2 to TRBJ2-7; D gene unclear. Trimming took off 0 bases at V and 3 bases at J, with 12 bases between the two ends. This CDR3 region has 15 residues. Germline V gene data show CDR1 as LGHNA and CDR2 as YNFKEQ. Written as DNA, the CDR3 is TGTGCCAGCAGCCAAGATGCGAACAGAAACTACGAGCAGTACTTC. This translates into CASSQDANRNYEQYF.

This rearrangement joins TRBV5-1 to TRBJ2-5; D is unclear. The CDR3 is made up of 11 amino acids. The germline V gene encodes CDR1 SGHRS and CDR2 YFSETQ. V gave up 7 bases and J gave up 5 bases, with 9 bases separating them. The CDR3 DNA reads TGCGCCAGCCGCGTCGGGGAGACCCAGTACTTC. Its protein is CASRVGETQYF.

V is TRBV2 and J is TRBJ1-2; D is unclear. This CDR3 region has 16 residues. The V gene lost 2 bases and the J gene lost 1 base, with 14 bases spanning the gap. Germline V gene sequence: CDR1 SNHLY, CDR2 FYNNEI. CDR3 bases: TGTGCCAGCAGTGAAATGGCGGAACCTTATAACTATGGCTACACCTTC. Residues: CASSEMAEPYNYGYTF.

CDR3 DNA sequence: TGTGCCAGCACCCCCACCGGGACAGGGTATTCACCCCTCCACTTT. It specifies CASTPTGTGYSPLHF. The chain couples TRBV7-6 to TRBJ1-6; 9 bases map to TRBD1. The CDR3 loop spans 15 amino acids. The J segment lost 8 bases and the V segment lost 7 bases, leaving 9 bases of the junction unmatched. CDR1 SGHVS and CDR2 FNYEAQ come from the germline V gene.